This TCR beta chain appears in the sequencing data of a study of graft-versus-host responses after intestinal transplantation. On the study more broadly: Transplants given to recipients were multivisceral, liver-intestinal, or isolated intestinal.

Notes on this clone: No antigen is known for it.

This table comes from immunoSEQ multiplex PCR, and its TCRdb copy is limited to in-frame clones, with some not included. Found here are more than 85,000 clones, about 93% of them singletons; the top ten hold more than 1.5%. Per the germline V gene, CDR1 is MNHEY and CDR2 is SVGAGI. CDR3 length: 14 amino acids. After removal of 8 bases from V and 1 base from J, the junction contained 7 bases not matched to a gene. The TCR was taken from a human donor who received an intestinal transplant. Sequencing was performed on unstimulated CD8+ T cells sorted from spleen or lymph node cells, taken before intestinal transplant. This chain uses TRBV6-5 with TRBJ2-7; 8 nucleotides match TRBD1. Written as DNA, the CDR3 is TGTGCCAGCCAGCCGGGACAGGAGTCCTACGAGCAGTACTTC. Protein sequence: CASQPGQESYEQYF.